A single sample gave rise to the 21 T cell receptor beta chains below, sequenced in a study of blood T cell repertoires in COVID-19. Sequenced by immunoSEQ multiplex PCR; TCRdb stores in-frame clones only, minus some. The sample includes fewer than 600,000 clones, roughly 90% seen only once; the top ten take over 1.5%. The sample comprised PBMCs or T cells enriched from blood (not recorded which). The source of these receptors is a woman between 35 and 50 years old who had recovered from COVID-19.

The CDR3 DNA is TGTGCCAGCAGCTTAGTGGGCTTCGATTCCGGGGAGCTGTTTTTT. It codes for CASSLVGFDSGELFF. V usage is TRBV7-2 and J usage is TRBJ2-2; no clear D. CDR3 length: 15 residues. From germline, CDR1 is SGHTA and CDR2 FQGNSA. The ends were cut back, 1 base at V and 6 bases at J, with 12 bases in the middle.

The rearrangement uses TRBV30 and TRBJ2-1, with TRBD1 matching 8 bases. The CDR3 contains 14 residues. From germline, CDR1 is GTSNPN and CDR2 SVGIG (reference sequence). V dropped 5 bases and J dropped 8; count of bases not matched to a gene: 11. Here the CDR3 reads CAWAGQGLRDEQFF. In nucleotides, the CDR3 is TGTGCCTGGGCTGGACAGGGCCTTCGGGATGAGCAGTTCTTC.

The chain combines TRBV18 with TRBJ1-5, with a possible D match to TRBD1 (5 bases). This CDR3 region has 14 residues. V shed 2 bases and J shed 5 bases, with 10 bases lying between them. Germline V gives CDR1 KGHSH, CDR2 LQKENI. The CDR3 reads CASSPGRADQPQHF. The CDR3 bases are TGTGCCAGCTCACCAGGCAGGGCTGATCAGCCCCAGCATTTT.

The chain is built from TRBV28 and TRBJ1-2; 12 bases line up with TRBD1. After removal of 3 bases from V and 8 bases from J, the junction contained 7 bases not matched to a gene. The CDR3 runs to 15 residues. Germline lookup yields CDR1 MDHEN and CDR2 SYDVKM. CDR3 protein: CASSFGGQGALGYTF. The DNA of the CDR3 is TGTGCCAGCAGTTTTGGGGGACAGGGGGCGCTCGGCTACACCTTC.

The J gene is TRBJ2-7, the V gene TRBV15; D perhaps matches TRBD1 (6 bases). The CDR3 length is 16 residues. V was trimmed by 1 base and J by 0 bases, leaving 13 bases between them. Germline V gene sequence: CDR1 LNHNV, CDR2 YYDKDF (reference sequence). The CDR3 loop reads CATSRVRQAASYEQYF. The CDR3 region has the DNA TGTGCCACCAGCAGAGTCCGACAGGCAGCCTCCTACGAGCAGTACTTC.

The gene calls are TRBV6-2 or TRBV6-3 and TRBJ2-7; possibly TRBD1 for D (6 bases). The CDR3 consists of 16 residues. Germline loops: CDR1 MNHEY, CDR2 SVGEGT. Trimming left V 0 bases short and J 6 bases short, with 18 bases between. The CDR3 DNA follows: TGTGCCAGCAGTTACTCAACTCCGGGACACGGTCGCGAGCAGTACTTC. Translated, it gives CASSYSTPGHGREQYF.

The chain joins TRBV29-1 to TRBJ2-1, with 10 bases lining up with TRBD2. This CDR3 has 14 amino acids. The germline V gene encodes CDR1 SQVTM and CDR2 ANQGSEA. V was pared by 4 bases and J by 2 bases, with 2 bases of the junction left unmatched. This CDR3 reads CSVVSGRAYNEQFF. CDR3 sequence (DNA): TGCAGCGTTGTAAGCGGGAGGGCCTACAATGAGCAGTTCTTC.

This chain links TRBV29-1 with TRBJ1-1, with 7 bases identical to TRBD1. In germline, CDR1 is SQVTM, CDR2 ANQGSEA. This CDR3 has 12 amino acids. The ends lost 6 bases at V and 4 bases at J; junction bases unmatched: 5. The CDR3 DNA is TGCAGCGTCCAGCAGGGGGTCACTGAAGCTTTCTTT. It is translated as CSVQQGVTEAFF.

This clone was seen just once. The rearrangement uses TRBV3-1 (or the pseudogene TRBV3-2) and TRBJ1-5, with a possible D match to TRBD1 (5 bases). Per germline, CDR1 LGHDT and CDR2 YNNKEL (reference sequence). Trimming pared 3 bases from V and 2 bases from J, leaving 17 bases between. CDR3 length equals 17 residues. CDR3 coding DNA: TGTGCCAGCAGCCATGGGACTCCCGGGGGACGCAATCAGCCCCAGCATTTT. This encodes CASSHGTPGGRNQPQHF.

This clone came up once. V gene TRBV6-5 combines with J gene TRBJ1-5, with D possibly TRBD1 on 6 matching bases. V shed 8 bases and J shed 5 bases, with 13 bases lying between them. This CDR3 has 13 residues. Germline CDR1 MNHEY, CDR2 SVGAGI. This CDR3 is CASGGNQYQPQHF. In nucleotides, the CDR3 is TGTGCCAGCGGGGGCAACCAATATCAGCCCCAGCATTTT.

The rearrangement joins TRBV20-1 to TRBJ1-2; 9 nucleotides align to TRBD1. V was pared by 3 bases and J by 4 bases, with 9 bases of the junction left unmatched. Looked up from germline, CDR1 is DFQATT and CDR2 is SNEGSKA (reference sequence). This CDR3 is 15 amino acids long. CDR3 in amino acids: CSASGGTGLSYGYTF. The CDR3 region has the DNA TGCAGTGCTAGTGGCGGGACAGGGCTATCCTATGGCTACACCTTC.

This sequence joins TRBV7-9 and TRBJ2-7; D is perhaps TRBD1 (7 bases). In germline, CDR1 is SEHNR, CDR2 FQNEAQ (reference sequence). Between the trimmed V and J ends, which lost 5 bases and 5 bases, there was a span of 16 bases. This CDR3 has 14 amino acids. CDR3 sequence (DNA): TGTGCCAGCAGCATAGGGGGCGGGATTGACGAGCAGTACTTC. This codes for CASSIGGGIDEQYF.

The chain couples TRBV5-1 to TRBJ2-2, with 7 bases lining up with TRBD2. This CDR3 has 15 residues. CDR1 and CDR2 from the germline V gene are SGHRS and YFSETQ. Trimming cost V 4 bases and J 6 bases; bases outside gene matches: 9. The CDR3 sequence is CASSPTLLAAGELFF. DNA of the CDR3: TGCGCCAGCAGCCCGACTCTTCTAGCGGCCGGGGAGCTGTTTTTT.

This clone showed up just once. V is TRBV19 and J is TRBJ1-2; 7 bases match TRBD1. The trim removed 6 bases at V and 4 bases at J, leaving 11 bases unmatched. The CDR3 runs to 15 residues. Germline CDR1 and CDR2: LNHDA and SQIVND (reference sequence). The CDR3 here is CASRGTEGQAYGYTF. Here the CDR3 DNA reads TGTGCCAGTAGAGGGACAGAAGGACAGGCCTATGGCTACACCTTC.

The V and J genes are TRBV3-1 (or the pseudogene TRBV3-2) and TRBJ2-2; D is uncertain. The CDR3 contains 15 residues. The V gene's germline CDR1 is LGHDT and CDR2 YNNKEL (reference sequence). The V and J ends lost 1 base and 1 base respectively, with 7 bases between them. CDR3 in amino acids: CASSQVLRNTGELFF. CDR3 bases: TGTGCCAGCAGCCAAGTGCTACGGAACACCGGGGAGCTGTTTTTT.

This chain uses TRBV19 with TRBJ1-1, with a possible D match to TRBD1 (6 bases). This CDR3 has 14 amino acids. Germline V CDR1 and CDR2: LNHDA, SQIVND (reference sequence). Trimming took 6 bases from V and 3 from J, leaving 14 bases between them. DNA for the CDR3: TGTGCCAGTAGACCGGGGGGGCTTGACACTGAAGCTTTCTTT. It yields the protein CASRPGGLDTEAFF.

J is TRBJ1-1 and V is TRBV13, with D perhaps TRBD1 (6 bases). The CDR3 totals 16 residues. Germline lookup yields CDR1 PRHDT and CDR2 FYEKMQ (reference sequence). V gave up 4 bases and J gave up 0 bases, with 15 bases separating them. The CDR3 is CASSSLPGAMNTEAFF. CDR3 nucleotide sequence: TGTGCCAGCAGCTCCCTCCCAGGGGCGATGAACACTGAAGCTTTCTTT.

The genes are TRBV11-2 and TRBJ2-1; possibly TRBD2 for D (6 bases). The CDR3 loop spans 17 amino acids. Germline V gives CDR1 SGHAT, CDR2 FQNNGV. The ends were cut back, 4 bases at V and 2 bases at J, with 18 bases in the middle. The CDR3 is CASSSRLGGTAYNEQFF. CDR3 nucleotide sequence: TGTGCCAGCAGCTCCCGATTAGGAGGGACTGCCTACAATGAGCAGTTCTTC.

The chain carries TRBV5-4 and TRBJ2-2; possible D gene TRBD2, 7 bases. Between the trimmed V and J ends, which lost 4 bases and 4 bases, there was a span of 14 bases. Germline CDR1 reads SGHNT; CDR2 reads YYREEE (reference sequence). The CDR3 has 15 amino acids. CDR3 nucleotide sequence: TGTGCCAGCAGCCCGCGGGGGCTCGGCACCGGGGAGCTGTTTTTT. It encodes CASSPRGLGTGELFF.

The chain joins TRBV7-6 to TRBJ2-3, with a tentative D call TRBD2 (6 bases). V was pared by 0 bases and J by 2 bases, with 15 bases between. The germline gives CDR1 SGHVS, CDR2 FNYEAQ. CDR3 length equals 17 residues. The CDR3 here is CASSLALDYWYTDTQYF. CDR3 in DNA: TGTGCCAGCAGCTTAGCCTTGGACTACTGGTACACAGATACGCAGTATTTT. The full variable domain, completed using reference TRBV7-6 and TRBJ2-3, is GAGVSQSPRYKVTKRGQDVALRCDPISGHVSLYWYRQALGQGPEFLTYFNYEAQQDKSGLPNDRFSAERPEGSISTLTIQRTEQRDSAMYRCASSLALDYWYTDTQYFGPGTRLTVL.

J is TRBJ2-2 and V is TRBV14, with TRBD2 matching over 14 bases. The germline gives CDR1 SGHDN, CDR2 FVKESK. CDR3 length: 20 residues. V dropped 4 bases and J dropped 6; count of bases not matched to a gene: 16. CDR3 bases: TGTGCCAGCAGCCTAGCCCCGGGACTAGCGGGAGTAAGAGGACCCGGGGAGCTGTTTTTT. It translates to CASSLAPGLAGVRGPGELFF.